This note documents a single T cell receptor (beta chain) sequence. Its specificity is unknown. Constant-segment primers and 5'RACE yielded cDNA libraries for TCR alpha and TCR beta, each carrying sample barcodes and UMIs. One entry per CDR3 protein, called by TCRdb with MiXCR from the 5' RACE reads. The sample lists a few hundred thousand distinct CDR3 sequences, roughly 20% occurring once. This sample is drawn from a study of T-cell memory formation after mild COVID-19. Whole-study results and caveats: Clones shrinking between day 15 and 85 showed a balanced CD4/CD8 split, and those that grew later tilted toward CD4+.

The CDR3 runs to 15 residues. CDR1 and CDR2 (germline): MNHEY, SMNVEV (reference sequence). V was shortened by 4 bases and J by 0 bases, with 9 bases between the two germline ends. The V gene is TRBV27, the J gene TRBJ1-4; D uncertain. Sequencing input: PBMCs or a T cell subset sorted from them (not recorded which). This sequence was found in a man between 18 and 29 years old who had mild COVID-19 (a few samples of this study predate the infection). Cell type and time point are not known. The DNA for the CDR3 is TGTGCCAGCAGTTCGATAGGCGCAACTAATGAAAAACTGTTTTTT. This sequence encodes CASSSIGATNEKLFF.